The rows below give T cell receptor beta chains drawn from one sample of a study of CD8+ T cells in alopecia areata. Generated by immunoSEQ multiplex PCR, the TCRdb table keeps only in-frame clones and is missing some. The sample contains 210,000 or so clones, approximately 72% of which appear only once. The sequencing used CD4+ T cells sorted from blood, collected at approximately week 42, from a patient treated with tofacitinib. These TCRs come from a human donor with alopecia areata. CDR3s include the opening cysteine and the closing phenylalanine or tryptophan. D genes are given only for firm matches. Clone size is shown for a subset of rows, as once, few, many or a class of expanded clone.

clone size	V gene	J gene	D gene	CDR3 DNA	CDR3 protein
few	TRBV6-1	TRBJ2-1	.	TGTGCCAGCAGCGATCTCCTAGGGTCTGGCAATGAGCAGTTCTTC	CASSDLLGSGNEQFF
.	TRBV7-2	TRBJ2-1	.	TGTGCCAGCAGCTTCGGTCTCAATGAGCAGTTCTTC	CASSFGLNEQFF
.	TRBV29-1	TRBJ2-2	.	TGCAGCGTTGGGGGGTCCGGGGAGCTGTTTTTT	CSVGGSGELFF
.	TRBV29-1	TRBJ1-1	.	TGCAGCGTTGAACCGGGAATGAACACTGAAGCTTTCTTT	CSVEPGMNTEAFF
.	TRBV7-2	TRBJ2-3	TRBD1	TGTGCCAGCAGCCTGGGGGCCAGTAGGACAGGAGCTCAGTATTTT	CASSLGASRTGAQYF
.	TRBV7-8	TRBJ2-5	.	TGTGCCAGCAGCTTTGGGACTGTACAAGAGACCCAGTACTTC	CASSFGTVQETQYF
.	TRBV7-3	TRBJ1-6	.	TGTGCCAGCAGCCCAGGCCCAGGGTTGAATTCACCCCTCCACTTT	CASSPGPGLNSPLHF
.	TRBV9	TRBJ1-1	.	TGTGCCAGCAGCGTTTTGGCGAACACTGAAGCTTTCTTT	CASSVLANTEAFF
.	TRBV29-1	TRBJ1-4	TRBD1	TGCAGCGTTGAAGAGGGACAGGGGGCGCCTGAAAAACTGTTTTTT	CSVEEGQGAPEKLFF
once	TRBV7-2	TRBJ1-2	TRBD1	TGTGCCAGCAGCTTAGTAACCGGGACAGACTATGGCTACACCTTC	CASSLVTGTDYGYTF
.	TRBV7-6	TRBJ2-3	.	TGTGCCAGCAGCCCGACCGGACATAACTTTGACCCCACAGATACGCAGTATTTT	CASSPTGHNFDPTDTQYF
.	TRBV6-6	TRBJ2-7	TRBD1	TGTGCCAGCAGTCCAGGGACAGTCTACGAGCAGTACTTC	CASSPGTVYEQYF